Listed below are T cell receptor beta chains from one sample, sequenced in a study of shared clonotypes between healthy human individuals. Clones were sequenced by immunoSEQ multiplex PCR, and TCRdb holds only the in-frame ones, with some missing. Found here are approximately 2.4 million clones, 95% of them singletons; the top ten hold over 0.1%. Sequences were obtained from naive CD4+ T cells sorted from blood. The source is a man between 18 and 29 years old in good health. The CDR3 runs from the conserved cysteine through the conserved F or W. The D gene is left open where the match is weak. Only some rows state a clone size, as once, few, many or a class for expanded clones.

.,TRBV7-8,TRBD1,TRBJ2-7,CASSSRDREIGQYF,TGTGCCAGCAGCTCCCGGGACAGGGAAATCGGGCAGTACTTC
.,TRBV9,.,TRBJ2-5,CASSVGVGRQETQYF,TGTGCCAGCAGCGTAGGAGTGGGGCGGCAAGAGACCCAGTACTTC
.,TRBV4-1,.,TRBJ1-5,CASSQEGAAGTQPQHF,TGCGCCAGCAGCCAAGAGGGGGCGGCAGGGACTCAGCCCCAGCATTTT
.,TRBV5-8,.,TRBJ1-1,CASSSGLADEAFF,TGTGCCAGCAGCTCGGGCCTCGCCGATGAAGCTTTCTTT
.,TRBV11-3,.,TRBJ2-1,CASSTGLGAINEQFF,TGTGCCAGCAGCACGGGCCTCGGGGCGATCAATGAGCAGTTCTTC
.,TRBV11-2,.,TRBJ2-7,CASTPRDHEQYF,TGTGCCAGCACGCCTCGCGACCACGAGCAGTACTTC
.,TRBV5-1,.,TRBJ1-5,CASSLEGSDKPQHF,TGCGCCAGCAGCTTGGAAGGCAGCGACAAGCCCCAGCATTTT
.,TRBV6-5,.,TRBJ1-3,CASSYEGSGNTIYF,TGTGCCAGCAGTTACGAGGGCTCTGGAAACACCATATATTTT
.,TRBV5-1,.,TRBJ2-7,CASSLGESSYEQYF,TGCGCCAGCAGCTTGGGAGAAAGCTCCTACGAGCAGTACTTC
once,TRBV7-9,TRBD2,TRBJ2-5,CASSLMGLQETQYF,TGTGCCAGCAGCTTAATGGGACTACAAGAGACCCAGTACTTC
.,TRBV5-1,.,TRBJ2-7,CASSNKTGRGEQYF,TGCGCCAGCAGCAACAAGACAGGGCGGGGCGAGCAGTACTTC
.,TRBV10-3,TRBD1,TRBJ1-1,CAIRTGVVLNTEAFF,TGTGCCATCAGGACAGGGGTGGTCCTGAACACTGAAGCTTTCTTT
.,TRBV30,.,TRBJ1-2,CAWSAVDRPAGNYGYTF,TGTGCCTGGAGCGCTGTCGACAGGCCGGCAGGCAACTATGGCTACACCTTC
few,TRBV27,.,TRBJ1-6,CASRGGSYNSPLHF,TGTGCCAGCAGAGGGGGCTCCTATAATTCACCCCTCCACTTT
.,TRBV27,TRBD2,TRBJ2-1,CASSYRLAGSSYNEQFF,TGTGCCAGCAGTTATCGACTAGCGGGGAGCTCCTACAATGAGCAGTTCTTC
.,TRBV5-1,.,TRBJ2-3,CASSLDRFTDTQYF,TGCGCCAGCAGCTTGGACCGGTTCACAGATACGCAGTATTTT
.,TRBV5-1,.,TRBJ1-5,CASSLGDDRPQHF,TGCGCCAGCAGCTTGGGGGATGATCGGCCCCAGCATTTT
once,TRBV6-6,TRBD1,TRBJ2-7,CASNRQGAGYEQYF,TGTGCCAGCAATCGACAGGGGGCTGGATACGAGCAGTACTTC
.,TRBV10-3,TRBD2,TRBJ2-3,CAISEGLAGGPSTDTQYF,TGTGCCATCAGTGAGGGACTAGCGGGAGGGCCAAGCACAGATACGCAGTATTTT
.,TRBV5-6,.,TRBJ1-2,CASSLRGRRDTLYGYTF,TGTGCCAGCAGCTTGAGGGGCCGGAGGGACACGCTATATGGCTACACCTTC
.,TRBV5-1,.,TRBJ2-7,CASSRDKYEQYF,TGCGCCAGCAGCCGTGACAAATACGAGCAGTACTTC
.,TRBV21-1,.,TRBJ2-7,CASSKDRGTNVFNEQYF,TGTGCCAGCAGCAAAGACCGGGGGACTAATGTCTTTAACGAGCAGTACTTC
.,TRBV28,TRBD1,TRBJ2-6,CASRSPTGAGANVLTF,TGTGCCAGCAGGTCCCCGACAGGGGCTGGGGCCAACGTCCTGACTTTC
few,TRBV5-1,.,TRBJ2-5,CASSSHLAGQETQYF,TGCGCCAGCAGCTCGCATTTAGCAGGCCAAGAGACCCAGTACTTC
.,TRBV19,TRBD1,TRBJ2-7,CASSDRGRTSEQYF,TGTGCCAGTAGTGACAGGGGGCGGACCTCCGAGCAGTACTTC
.,TRBV6-5,.,TRBJ1-1,CASRSHGNTEAFF,TGTGCCAGCAGATCACATGGGAACACTGAAGCTTTCTTT
.,TRBV7-9,.,TRBJ1-1,CASSLVGTGTEAFF,TGTGCCAGCAGCTTAGTGGGCACGGGGACTGAAGCTTTCTTT
.,TRBV7-2,.,TRBJ1-4,CASSLRRGYGDEKLFF,TGTGCCAGCAGCTTAAGGAGGGGCTACGGGGATGAAAAACTGTTTTTT
.,TRBV15,TRBD2,TRBJ2-3,CATSRMGTSADTQYF,TGTGCCACCAGCAGAATGGGGACTAGTGCCGATACGCAGTATTTT
.,TRBV28,TRBD1,TRBJ2-4,CASSGQAQNIQYF,TGTGCCAGCAGTGGACAGGCCCAAAACATTCAGTACTTC
.,TRBV20-1,.,TRBJ1-2,CSAQEGNGYTF,TGCAGTGCTCAGGAGGGAAATGGCTACACCTTC
.,TRBV6-5,TRBD2,TRBJ2-1,CASRTSLDEQFF,TGTGCCAGCCGGACTAGCCTCGATGAGCAGTTCTTC
.,TRBV2,TRBD2,TRBJ2-5,CASIGLAGETQYF,TGTGCCAGTATAGGACTAGCGGGGGAGACCCAGTACTTC
.,TRBV5-1,.,TRBJ2-7,CASSSGDTYEQYF,TGCGCCAGCAGCTCCGGGGACACCTACGAGCAGTACTTC
.,TRBV6-1,.,TRBJ1-1,CASFDSHTEAFF,TGTGCCAGCTTTGACTCACACACTGAAGCTTTCTTT